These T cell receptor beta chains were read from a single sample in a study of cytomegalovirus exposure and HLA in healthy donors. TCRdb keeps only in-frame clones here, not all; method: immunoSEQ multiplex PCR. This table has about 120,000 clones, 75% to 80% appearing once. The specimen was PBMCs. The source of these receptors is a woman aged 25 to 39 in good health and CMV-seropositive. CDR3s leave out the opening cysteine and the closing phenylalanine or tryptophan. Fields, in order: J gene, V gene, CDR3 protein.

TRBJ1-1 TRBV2 ASSEALRYDRPNTEAF
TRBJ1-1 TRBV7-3 ASSSLGINTEAF
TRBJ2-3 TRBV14 AKGPIGRY
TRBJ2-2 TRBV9 ASSVVASGGDTGELF
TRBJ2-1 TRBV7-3 ASSPRGRDSNNEQF
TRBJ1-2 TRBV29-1 SVGTGIFLT
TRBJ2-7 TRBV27 ASSKDRTYEQY
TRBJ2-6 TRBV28 ASSSQGQGAPGANVLT
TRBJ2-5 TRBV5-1 ASSLGGLNQETQY
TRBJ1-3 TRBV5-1 ASSLDGFSGNTIY
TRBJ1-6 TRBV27 ASRRKGVGNSPLH
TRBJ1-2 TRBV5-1 ASSPATGANYGYT
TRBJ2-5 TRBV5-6 ASSPMAEQETQY
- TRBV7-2 ASSLAGGGPSYEQY
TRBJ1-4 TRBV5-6 ASSLEAGRGEKLF
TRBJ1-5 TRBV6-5 ASSYARGSNQPQH
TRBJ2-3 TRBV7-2 ASSLSGVNTDTQY
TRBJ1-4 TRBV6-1 ASSEMGYRINEKLF
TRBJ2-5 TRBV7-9 ASSLERAETQY
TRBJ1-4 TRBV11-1 ASSPGQGRNEKLF
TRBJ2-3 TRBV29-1 SVGPQDTQY
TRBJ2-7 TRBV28 ASSFGQGYEQY
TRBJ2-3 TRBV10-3 AISEFAAASTDTQY
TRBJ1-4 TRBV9 ASSGPPGQGNEKLF
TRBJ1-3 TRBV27 ASSPYTGAGNTIY
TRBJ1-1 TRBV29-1 SGLGQMNTEAF
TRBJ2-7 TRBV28 ASSLRSRATYEQY
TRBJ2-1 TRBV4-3 ASSQELAEPYDEQF
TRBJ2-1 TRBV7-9 SSSKSLGGSSYNEQF
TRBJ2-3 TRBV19 ASSMSYPGGAKDTQY
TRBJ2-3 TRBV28 ASSILAGMGDTQY
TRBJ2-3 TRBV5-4 ASSLTGTDTQY
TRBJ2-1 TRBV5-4 ASSLAVNNEQF
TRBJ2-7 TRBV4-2 ASSSSPRQGSYEQY
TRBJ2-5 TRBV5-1 ASSVSSSGVQETQY
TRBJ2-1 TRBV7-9 ASSQEGEQF
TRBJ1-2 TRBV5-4 ASSPQKGQGGGYT
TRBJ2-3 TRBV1 TSSPLPRTGGTDTQY
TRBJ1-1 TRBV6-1 ASRVPQGARTEAF
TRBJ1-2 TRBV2 ASGHRSPAYGYT
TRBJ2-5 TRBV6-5 ASSTRRETQY
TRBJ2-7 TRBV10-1 ASPAATGDPYEQY
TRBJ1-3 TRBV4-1 ASSQGGSRSGNTIY
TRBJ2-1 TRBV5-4 ASSFGGYREGNEQF
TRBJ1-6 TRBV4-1 ASSQTPNGGDFNSPLH
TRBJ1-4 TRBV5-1 ASSLGTGRDEKLF
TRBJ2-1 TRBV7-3 ASSLRAGERVEQF
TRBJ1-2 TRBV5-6 ASSLGRQGNSGYT
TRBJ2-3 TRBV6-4 ASSDSGGGTDTQY
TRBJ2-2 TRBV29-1 SVEGTGRDTGELF
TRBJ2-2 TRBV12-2 AIQTRNTGELF
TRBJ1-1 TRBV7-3 ASSPYRGAEAF
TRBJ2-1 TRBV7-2 ASSSLAGGPGNEQF
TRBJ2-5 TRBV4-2 ASSPRGQGQETQY
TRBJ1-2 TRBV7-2 ASSLGWGQGDSNYGYT
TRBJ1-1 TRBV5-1 ASSAAYRGEEAF
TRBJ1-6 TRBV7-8 ASSQIESPLH